A selection of T cell receptor beta chains follows, all from one sample in a study of monozygotic twins with cystic fibrosis. Data came from immunoSEQ multiplex PCR; TCRdb stores just in-frame clones and leaves some out. The sample contains about 15,000 clones, around 98% of which appear only once. The source material was blood. Receptors were obtained from a girl aged 2 to 9 with cystic fibrosis. Both conserved end residues are part of each CDR3. Each record gives: V gene, CDR3 length, J gene, D gene, clone size, CDR3 protein, CDR3 DNA. The D gene is left open where the match is weak. Only some rows state a clone size, as once, few, many or a class for expanded clones.

TRBV7-9	15	TRBJ1-1	-	-	CASSLRLQENTEAFF	TGTGCCAGCAGCTTGCGACTCCAGGAGAACACTGAAGCTTTCTTT
TRBV5-1	15	TRBJ2-7	TRBD2	-	CASSLDAGGFYEQYF	TGCGCCAGCAGCTTGGATGCGGGAGGCTTCTACGAGCAGTACTTC
TRBV7-8	15	TRBJ2-2	-	-	CASSLWGANTGELFF	TGTGCCAGCAGCTTATGGGGGGCGAACACCGGGGAGCTGTTTTTT
TRBV18	14	TRBJ1-2	-	-	CASSPGKYHYGYTF	TGTGCCAGCTCACCAGGGAAGTACCACTATGGCTACACCTTC
TRBV10-3	16	TRBJ2-6	-	-	CAISDLGAAGANVLTF	TGTGCCATCAGTGACCTTGGGGCAGCTGGGGCCAACGTCCTGACTTTC
TRBV7-2	13	TRBJ2-2	-	-	CASSLGIGGELFF	TGTGCCAGCAGCTTAGGGATCGGGGGGGAGCTGTTTTTT
TRBV4-3	19	TRBJ2-3	-	-	CASSQEEARNPYSTDTQYF	TGCGCCAGCAGCCAAGAGGAAGCCCGGAATCCCTATAGCACAGATACGCAGTATTTT
TRBV27	17	TRBJ1-4	-	-	CASRLTGLAGINEKLFF	TGTGCCAGCAGATTAACAGGACTGGCAGGCATTAATGAAAAACTGTTTTTT
TRBV4-1	17	TRBJ2-1	-	-	CASSQGSHRATFPEQFF	TGCGCCAGCAGCCAAGGATCTCATAGGGCCACGTTCCCTGAGCAGTTCTTC
TRBV2	15	TRBJ2-5	TRBD1	-	CASRLTGTGIKTQYF	TGTGCCAGCAGGTTAACCGGGACAGGGATAAAGACCCAGTACTTC
TRBV7-2	14	TRBJ2-7	-	-	CASLDWGVAYEQYF	TGTGCCAGCCTCGATTGGGGGGTGGCCTACGAGCAGTACTTC
TRBV2	15	TRBJ2-7	-	-	CASSPGPRYSYEQYF	TGTGCCAGCAGCCCGGGACCGCGATACTCCTACGAGCAGTACTTC
TRBV6-6	13	TRBJ2-1	-	-	CASSTNRVDEQFF	TGTGCCAGCAGTACTAACAGGGTCGATGAGCAGTTCTTC
TRBV28	14	TRBJ2-7	TRBD2	-	CASSLRTSGYEQYF	TGTGCCAGCAGTTTAAGGACTAGCGGTTACGAGCAGTACTTC
TRBV6-1	15	TRBJ1-5	-	-	CASSASQGLGQPQHF	TGTGCCAGCAGTGCCTCACAGGGACTGGGGCAGCCCCAGCATTTT
TRBV21-1	12	TRBJ2-1	-	-	CASSNETGEQFF	TGTGCCAGCAGCAACGAGACGGGTGAGCAGTTCTTC
TRBV27	13	TRBJ1-1	-	-	CASSLPGSREAFF	TGTGCCAGCAGTCTCCCTGGGTCCCGAGAAGCTTTCTTT
TRBV18	16	TRBJ2-7	-	-	CASSPEYSRVISKQYF	TGTGCCAGCTCACCCGAATACAGCAGGGTCATTAGCAAGCAGTACTTC
TRBV7-9	18	TRBJ2-7	-	once	CASSLVGGLGPLSYEQYF	TGTGCCAGCAGCTTAGTAGGAGGGTTGGGACCTCTCTCCTACGAGCAGTACTTC
TRBV5-6	13	TRBJ1-2	-	-	CASSLGQVYGYTF	TGTGCCAGCAGCTTGGGGCAGGTCTATGGCTACACCTTC
TRBV25-1	16	TRBJ2-5	-	-	CASSERSAGLEETQYF	TGTGCCAGCAGTGAACGATCCGCAGGGCTGGAGGAGACCCAGTACTTC
TRBV19	14	TRBJ1-4	-	-	CASSLPPSSEKLFF	TGTGCCAGTAGCCTACCCCCCTCGTCCGAAAAACTGTTTTTT
TRBV29-1	15	TRBJ1-2	-	-	CSVGGRQATNYGYTF	TGCAGCGTTGGCGGGAGACAGGCCACTAACTATGGCTACACCTTC
TRBV6-1	12	TRBJ2-1	-	-	CASSGLYNEQFF	TGTGCCAGCAGTGGGTTATACAATGAGCAGTTCTTC
TRBV18	14	TRBJ1-1	-	-	CASSPPSGQEVAFF	TGTGCCAGCTCACCACCGTCAGGGCAGGAGGTAGCTTTCTTT
TRBV5-6	12	TRBJ1-1	-	-	CASSTRRTEAFF	TGTGCCAGCAGCACTCGGAGGACTGAAGCTTTCTTT
TRBV5-5	15	TRBJ1-3	-	-	CASSSYTDSGNTIYF	TGTGCCAGCAGCTCCTACACGGACAGTGGAAACACCATATATTTT
TRBV29-1	10	TRBJ2-5	-	-	CSVVDGNRYF	TGCAGCGTGGTCGACGGCAATCGGTACTTC
TRBV30	14	TRBJ2-3	-	-	CAWSVGGTADTQYF	TGTGCCTGGAGTGTAGGGGGAACGGCAGATACGCAGTATTTT
TRBV11-1	13	TRBJ1-1	-	-	CASSLGQNTEAFF	TGTGCCAGCAGCTTAGGACAGAACACTGAAGCTTTCTTT
TRBV7-6	17	TRBJ2-2	TRBD1	-	CASSLAGTGPNTGELFF	TGTGCCAGCAGCTTAGCCGGGACAGGCCCGAACACCGGGGAGCTGTTTTTT
TRBV10-3	16	TRBJ1-2	-	-	CAISSNGRESNYGYTF	TGTGCCATCAGTTCGAACGGCAGGGAAAGCAACTATGGCTACACCTTC
TRBV7-2	15	TRBJ1-2	-	-	CASSYLGGPNYGYTF	TGTGCCAGCAGCTACTTAGGGGGGCCTAACTATGGCTACACCTTC
TRBV4-1	16	TRBJ2-7	TRBD2	-	CASSQDTSGRNYEQYF	TGCGCCAGCAGCCAAGATACTAGCGGGAGGAACTACGAGCAGTACTTC
TRBV28	15	TRBJ1-5	-	-	CASSPDIYSNQPQHF	TGTGCCAGCAGCCCAGACATTTATAGCAATCAGCCCCAGCATTTT
TRBV4-1	14	TRBJ1-5	-	-	CASSQAMRNQPQHF	TGCGCCAGCAGCCAAGCGATGCGGAATCAGCCCCAGCATTTT
TRBV18	13	TRBJ2-4	-	-	CASSPGEGVIQYF	TGTGCCAGCTCACCAGGGGAAGGGGTCATTCAGTACTTC
TRBV19	12	TRBJ2-7	-	-	CASSIDRDEQYF	TGTGCCAGTAGTATAGATCGGGACGAGCAGTACTTC
TRBV27	12	TRBJ1-5	-	-	CASSPTGGPQHF	TGTGCCAGCAGCCCTACGGGGGGGCCCCAGCATTTT
TRBV19	13	TRBJ2-7	-	-	CASSLTYSYEQYF	TGTGCCAGTAGCCTTACTTACTCCTACGAGCAGTACTTC
TRBV10-3	11	TRBJ1-2	TRBD1	-	CAARTGDGYTF	TGTGCCGCCCGGACAGGGGATGGCTACACCTTC
TRBV6-5	11	TRBJ2-5	TRBD2	-	CASSAGGTQYF	TGTGCCAGCAGTGCGGGGGGGACCCAGTACTTC
TRBV4-3	14	TRBJ1-1	-	-	CASSQVAGPREAFF	TGCGCCAGCAGCCAAGTAGCGGGGCCGCGGGAAGCTTTCTTT
TRBV5-8	13	TRBJ2-5	-	-	CASSWDTSETQYF	TGTGCCAGCAGCTGGGACACTTCAGAGACCCAGTACTTC
TRBV5-6	13	TRBJ1-2	-	-	CASRGTANYGYTF	TGTGCCAGCAGGGGGACGGCAAACTATGGCTACACCTTC
TRBV27	15	TRBJ2-3	TRBD2	-	CASSPSGLAGDTQYF	TGTGCCAGCAGTCCGTCGGGACTAGCGGGAGATACGCAGTATTTT
TRBV29-1	14	TRBJ2-7	TRBD1	-	CSVEGTGTSYEQYF	TGCAGCGTTGAGGGGACAGGGACATCCTACGAGCAGTACTTC
TRBV19	14	TRBJ2-7	TRBD1	-	CASSIKGARYEQYF	TGTGCCAGTAGTATTAAGGGGGCGCGCTACGAGCAGTACTTC
TRBV7-2	14	TRBJ2-7	-	-	CASSQLEGPYEQYF	TGTGCCAGCAGCCAGCTCGAGGGCCCCTACGAGCAGTACTTC